The sequence of this T cell receptor (beta chain) was determined in a study of response to subunit inactivated influenza vaccine. Germline V gives CDR1 MGHRA, CDR2 YSYEKL. With 4 bases clipped from V and 5 bases from J, the junction kept 4 bases outside the gene matches. The CDR3 runs 15 residues. The study, taken as a whole, reports: The authors proposed limited new T cell recruitment per seasonal influenza vaccination.

With respect to this clonotype: Its antigen is still unknown.

TCRdb passed the RT-PCR reads through MiXCR, listing each CDR3 protein once. The data show under 550,000 distinct CDR3 sequences, 7.6% seen once. The receptor's source is a man aged 50 to 75 who received an inactivated influenza vaccine. The rearrangement links TRBV4-1 to TRBJ2-3; 12 bases match TRBD1. The sequenced sample was PBMCs from blood, obtained about 23 months after vaccination. The CDR3, as DNA: TGCGCCAGCAGCCTGGGGACAGGGGGCCTAGATACGCAGTATTTT. Protein: CASSLGTGGLDTQYF.